A selection of T cell receptor beta chains follows, all from one sample in a study of blood T cell repertoires in COVID-19. Only in-frame clones appear in the TCRdb table, and some are missing; sequencing was by immunoSEQ multiplex PCR. Of approximately 320,000 clones in the sample, approximately 86% were seen once. Material for sequencing was PBMCs or T cells enriched from blood (not recorded which). Receptor source: a woman younger than 30 who had recovered from COVID-19. CDR3s leave out the opening cysteine and the closing phenylalanine or tryptophan. A row's size may be missing; if present it is once, few, many or a size class.

TRBV27	.	TRBJ2-1	ASSLFGRLAGDNEQF
TRBV7-2	.	TRBJ1-5	ASNTGALDQPQH
TRBV7-9	.	TRBJ1-2	ASSFLQNYGYT
TRBV15	.	TRBJ2-1	ATSTRGGSSYNEQF
TRBV14	.	TRBJ2-1	ASSMRTGVYNEQF
TRBV7-2	.	TRBJ1-2	ASSLIRVPGYGYT
TRBV4-1	.	TRBJ1-5	ASSQANQPQH
TRBV6-5	.	TRBJ1-6	ASSFGGQGGSPLH
TRBV5-8	.	TRBJ1-1	ASSLNYWEAF
TRBV13	.	TRBJ2-7	ASSPGQGVYEQY
TRBV29-1	.	TRBJ1-1	SLRSAGNTEAF
TRBV6-5	.	TRBJ2-7	ASSHYPTGIGYEQY
TRBV9	.	TRBJ2-3	ASSVGLAGGNTDTQY
TRBV27	.	TRBJ2-1	ASSGLRRGAYNEQF
TRBV18	once	TRBJ2-1	ASSVRDRGSYNEQF
TRBV4-3	.	TRBJ2-5	ASSLSPSGGATQETQY
TRBV5-1	.	TRBJ1-2	ASSLDRARGYT
TRBV7-3	.	TRBJ2-6	ASSLTDGRGLYSGANVLT
TRBV21-1	few	TRBJ1-1	ASSNQDRGNTEAF
TRBV21-1	.	TRBJ2-3	ASTLSGRAGTDTQY
TRBV28	.	TRBJ2-7	ASSTANSYEQY
TRBV27	.	TRBJ2-7	ASAEDPQWYEQY
TRBV6-5	.	TRBJ2-3	ASSYRGQGIDTQY
TRBV21-1	.	TRBJ2-1	ASSGAGGRGNEQF
TRBV28	.	TRBJ2-7	ASSLDRFYEQY
TRBV19	once	TRBJ2-1	ASSISGSSYNEQF
TRBV4-1	.	TRBJ1-1	ASSQARSGRNTEAF
TRBV7-8	few	TRBJ1-3	ASSPVQPGNTIY
TRBV14	.	TRBJ2-7	ASSQVGGSYEQY
TRBV28	.	TRBJ1-2	ASTPGGRGYT
TRBV2	.	TRBJ2-5	ASSTGQGGGETQY
TRBV5-1	.	TRBJ2-7	ASSSTPPSYEQY
TRBV5-4	.	TRBJ2-3	ASSLSGGGLNTQY
TRBV7-2	.	TRBJ2-7	ASSLGRSYEQY
TRBV7-6	.	TRBJ1-6	ASSPGGTLNSPLH
TRBV11-2	.	TRBJ2-7	ASSVTRAPYEQY
TRBV5-1	.	TRBJ1-1	ASSLGTGGMNTEAF
TRBV7-8	.	TRBJ1-1	ASSTQGRWGSYTEAF
TRBV30	few	TRBJ1-2	AWSNQGSVGYT
TRBV9	.	TRBJ2-7	ASSVYGQDSEQY
TRBV25-1	.	TRBJ2-7	ASNSALVQGRNEQY
TRBV7-9	.	TRBJ1-2	ASWGTDYGYT
TRBV19	.	TRBJ2-1	ASSSRTGGHNEQF
TRBV18	.	TRBJ2-7	ASSPPPQGGYEQY
TRBV7-6	.	TRBJ1-5	ASSLVQGPIQPQH
TRBV5-4	.	TRBJ1-6	ASTMTGDNSPLH